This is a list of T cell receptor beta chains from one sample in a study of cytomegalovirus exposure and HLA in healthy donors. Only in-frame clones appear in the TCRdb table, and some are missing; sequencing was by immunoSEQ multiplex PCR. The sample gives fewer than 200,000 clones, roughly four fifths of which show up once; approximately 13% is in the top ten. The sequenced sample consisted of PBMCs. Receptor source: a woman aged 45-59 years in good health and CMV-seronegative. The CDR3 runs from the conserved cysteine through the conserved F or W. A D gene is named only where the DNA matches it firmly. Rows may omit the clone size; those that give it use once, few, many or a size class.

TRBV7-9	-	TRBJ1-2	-	CSSSWGLGYTF	TGTTCCAGCAGTTGGGGCCTTGGCTACACCTTC
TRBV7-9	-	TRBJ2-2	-	CASSLVAQTPANTGELFF	TGTGCCAGCAGCTTAGTGGCACAGACACCCGCGAACACCGGGGAGCTGTTTTTT
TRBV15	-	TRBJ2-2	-	CATSRGQRIRLEELFF	TGTGCCACCAGCAGAGGTCAAAGGATACGACTCGAGGAGCTGTTTTTT
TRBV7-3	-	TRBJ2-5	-	CASSLGPGYQETQYF	TGTGCCAGCAGCTTAGGGCCGGGATACCAAGAGACCCAGTACTTC
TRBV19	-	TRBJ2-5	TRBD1	CASSPGGQETQYF	TGTGCCAGTAGCCCAGGGGGTCAAGAGACCCAGTACTTC
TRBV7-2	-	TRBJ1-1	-	CASSPTGLKLDTEAFF	TGTGCCAGCAGCCCGACAGGATTGAAGCTGGACACTGAAGCTTTCTTT
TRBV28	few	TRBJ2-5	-	CASKGVRKTYQETQYF	TGTGCCAGCAAAGGGGTTCGGAAGACGTACCAAGAGACCCAGTACTTC
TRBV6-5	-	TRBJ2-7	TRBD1	CASSEDRGRQYF	TGTGCCAGCAGTGAAGACAGGGGGCGGCAGTACTTC
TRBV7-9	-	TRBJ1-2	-	CASSYSGGDYGYTF	TGTGCCAGCAGCTACTCCGGGGGGGACTATGGCTACACCTTC
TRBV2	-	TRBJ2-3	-	CASSLATTDTQYF	TGTGCCAGCAGTTTGGCCACCACAGATACGCAGTATTTT
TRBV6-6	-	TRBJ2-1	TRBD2	CASRDAAGGYNEQFF	TGTGCCAGCAGGGACGCCGCGGGGGGGTACAATGAGCAGTTCTTC
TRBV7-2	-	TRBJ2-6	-	CASSLSGGWANVLTF	TGTGCCAGCAGCCTTAGTGGAGGGTGGGCCAACGTCCTGACTTTC
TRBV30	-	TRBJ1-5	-	CAWSPRASGREWVGSNQPQHF	TGTGCCTGGAGTCCGCGGGCTTCAGGCCGGGAGTGGGTAGGGAGCAATCAGCCCCAGCATTTT
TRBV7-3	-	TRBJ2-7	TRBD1	CASSLTPGQGFGEQYF	TGTGCCAGCAGCTTAACACCGGGACAGGGGTTTGGGGAGCAGTACTTC
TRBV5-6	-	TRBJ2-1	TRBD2	CASSLGPVGGGEQFF	TGTGCCAGCAGCTTAGGGCCGGTCGGGGGAGGGGAGCAGTTCTTC
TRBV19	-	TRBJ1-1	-	CASIGRGTRTEAFF	TGTGCCAGTATCGGGAGGGGTACTAGGACTGAAGCTTTCTTT
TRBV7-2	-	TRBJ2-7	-	CASSSPYPAGSYEQYF	TGTGCCAGCAGCTCCCCCTACCCTGCGGGATCCTACGAGCAGTACTTC
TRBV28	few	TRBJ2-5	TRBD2	CASSPPTGGAETQYF	TGTGCCAGCAGTCCACCAACGGGAGGGGCAGAGACCCAGTACTTC
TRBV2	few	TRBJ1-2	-	CASTRDNNYGYTF	TGTGCCAGCACCCGAGACAACAACTATGGCTACACCTTC
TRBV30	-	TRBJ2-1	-	CAWSVGGRNEQFF	TGTGCCTGGAGTGTGGGAGGTCGGAATGAGCAGTTCTTC
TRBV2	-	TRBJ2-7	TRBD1	CASSVTGGPYEQYF	TGTGCTAGCAGTGTGACAGGGGGCCCCTACGAGCAGTACTTC
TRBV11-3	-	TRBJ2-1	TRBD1	CASRKTQGAEQFF	TGTGCCAGCAGGAAAACACAGGGGGCTGAGCAGTTCTTC
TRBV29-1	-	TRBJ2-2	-	CSVEVTGGGELFF	TGCAGCGTTGAAGTTACCGGTGGCGGGGAGCTGTTTTTT
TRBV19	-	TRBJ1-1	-	CASSGARRANTEAFF	TGTGCCAGTAGTGGTGCCCGGCGGGCGAACACTGAAGCTTTCTTT
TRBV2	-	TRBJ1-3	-	CASSDEASNSGNTIYF	TGTGCCAGCAGTGATGAGGCGTCGAACTCTGGAAACACCATATATTTT
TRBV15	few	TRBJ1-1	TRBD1	CATQQGGYMNTEAFF	TGTGCCACCCAACAGGGGGGATACATGAACACTGAAGCTTTCTTT
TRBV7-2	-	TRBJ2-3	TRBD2	CASRREGGTDTQYF	TGTGCCAGCAGGCGGGAGGGCGGCACAGATACGCAGTATTTT
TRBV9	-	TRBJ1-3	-	CASSASTGYGIDTIYF	TGTGCCAGCAGCGCCAGTACGGGGTACGGGATCGACACCATATATTTT
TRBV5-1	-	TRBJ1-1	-	CASSLAGHGGEAFF	TGCGCCAGCAGCTTGGCCGGACACGGGGGTGAAGCTTTCTTT
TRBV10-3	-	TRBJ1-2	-	CAISDQGGYTF	TGTGCCATCAGTGACCAGGGTGGCTACACCTTC
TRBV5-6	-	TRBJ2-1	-	CASSLGVGAIDEQFF	TGTGCCAGCAGCTTGGGTGTGGGGGCCATCGATGAGCAGTTCTTC
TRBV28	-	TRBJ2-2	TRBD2	CASRLAGANTGELFF	TGTGCCAGCAGACTAGCGGGAGCGAACACCGGGGAGCTGTTTTTT
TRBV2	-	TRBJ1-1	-	CASLADTLGEAFF	TGTGCCAGCTTGGCTGACACCTTAGGTGAAGCTTTCTTT
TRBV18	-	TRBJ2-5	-	CASSPSRGRETQYF	TGTGCCAGCTCACCTTCAAGGGGCCGGGAGACCCAGTACTTC
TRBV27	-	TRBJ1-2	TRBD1	CASTPEDRSLKGYTF	TGTGCCAGCACCCCTGAGGACAGGAGTCTTAAGGGCTACACCTTC
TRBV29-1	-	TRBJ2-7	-	CSVVLETGPSYEQYF	TGCAGCGTTGTCCTTGAGACAGGTCCCTCCTACGAGCAGTACTTC
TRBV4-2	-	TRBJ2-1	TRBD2	CASSQTGLAVYNEQFF	TGTGCCAGCAGCCAAACGGGACTAGCAGTCTACAATGAGCAGTTCTTC
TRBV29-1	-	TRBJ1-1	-	CSVEVGAQNTEAFF	TGCAGCGTTGAGGTAGGGGCTCAGAACACTGAAGCTTTCTTT
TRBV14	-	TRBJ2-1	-	CASSGGFNEQFF	TGTGCCAGCAGTGGCGGATTCAATGAGCAGTTCTTC
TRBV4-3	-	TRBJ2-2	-	CASSQERGVGTGELFF	TGCGCCAGCAGCCAAGAACGGGGAGTCGGCACCGGGGAGCTGTTTTTT
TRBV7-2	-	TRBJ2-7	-	CASSLGPAGGYEQYF	TGTGCCAGCAGCTTAGGGCCGGCAGGTGGTTACGAGCAGTACTTC
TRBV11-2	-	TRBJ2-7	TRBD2	CASSFGLAGAYEQYF	TGTGCCAGCAGCTTTGGACTAGCGGGGGCCTACGAGCAGTACTTC
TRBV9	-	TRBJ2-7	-	CASSPRLSSYEQYF	TGTGCCAGCAGCCCCCGGTTAAGCTCCTACGAGCAGTACTTC
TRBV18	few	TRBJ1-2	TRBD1	CASSPPGRGRVHNGYTF	TGTGCCAGCTCACCACCGGGCAGGGGGCGCGTTCACAATGGCTACACCTTC
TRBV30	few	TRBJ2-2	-	CAWSSGLDGGELFF	TGTGCCTGGAGTTCGGGACTCGACGGCGGGGAGCTGTTTTTT
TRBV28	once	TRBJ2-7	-	CASSVRDLGEQYF	TGTGCCAGCAGTGTCCGGGATCTGGGCGAGCAGTACTTC
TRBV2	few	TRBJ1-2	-	CASSIERGTSGGYTF	TGTGCCAGCAGTATCGAACGGGGGACCTCTGGTGGCTACACCTTC
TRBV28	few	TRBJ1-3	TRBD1	CASTTGGSGNTIYF	TGTGCCAGCACTACAGGGGGCTCCGGAAACACCATATATTTT
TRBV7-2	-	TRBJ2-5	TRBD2	CASSRTGTSGLETQYF	TGTGCCAGCAGCCGAACCGGGACTAGCGGACTAGAGACCCAGTACTTC
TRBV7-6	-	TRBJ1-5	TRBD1	CASSRGQGVHQPQHF	TGTGCCAGCAGCCGCGGACAGGGGGTACATCAGCCCCAGCATTTT
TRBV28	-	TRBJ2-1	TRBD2	CASSSGRAYNEQFF	TGTGCCAGCAGCTCGGGGAGGGCTTACAATGAGCAGTTCTTC